These 9 T cell receptor beta chains originate from one sample sequenced in a study of radiation and T cells in renal cell carcinoma. Documented time point: blood 4 weeks post-SBRT, at nephrectomy. Noted treatment: 15 Gy SBRT to primary tumor, nephrectomy 4 weeks later. Sequencing used immunoSEQ multiplex PCR; TCRdb keeps in-frame clones, though not all of them. The repertoire consists of 97,000 or so clones, with 80% to 90% occurring once and the leading ten covering about 7.2%. The specimen comprised blood, sampled from a patient whose treatment included radiotherapy and nephrectomy. The source of these receptors is a man aged 55-75 years with renal cell carcinoma.

The rearrangement uses TRBV9 and TRBJ2-3, with a weak D call TRBD2 (5 bases). Germline V gene lookup returns CDR1 SGDLS and CDR2 YYNGEE. V shed 0 bases and J shed 1 base, with 12 bases lying between them. The CDR3 is 16 amino acids. CDR3: CASSVAPGSGTDTQYF. The DNA of the CDR3 is TGTGCCAGCAGCGTAGCTCCTGGTAGCGGCACAGATACGCAGTATTTT.

The chain links TRBV2 to TRBJ1-2; 7 positions agree with TRBD1. The CDR3 spans 14 residues. V shed 7 bases and J 0 bases; nucleotides not matched to a gene: 5. The germline gives CDR1 SNHLY, CDR2 FYNNEI. The DNA for the CDR3 is TGTGCCAGCAAGAGACAGGGAGCTAACTATGGCTACACCTTC. This gives the protein CASKRQGANYGYTF.

The chain has TRBV28 and TRBJ2-4; D possibly corresponds to TRBD1 (5 bases). Germline CDR1 MDHEN, CDR2 SYDVKM. Trimming pared 6 bases from V and 0 bases from J, leaving 12 bases between. This CDR3 is built from 15 residues. Here the CDR3 reads CASRRREAAKNIQYF. The DNA of the CDR3 is TGTGCCAGCAGACGCAGGGAAGCAGCCAAAAACATTCAGTACTTC.

The CDR3 coding sequence is TGTGCCAGCAGCTTAGCGACAGGGGCTGGCTACACCTTC. Protein sequence: CASSLATGAGYTF. The chain links TRBV7-2 to TRBJ1-2; TRBD1 aligns across 8 bases. Germline lookup yields CDR1 SGHTA and CDR2 FQGNSA. V dropped 0 bases and J dropped 7; count of bases not matched to a gene: 1. The CDR3 loop spans 13 amino acids.

The rearrangement links TRBV10-3 to TRBJ2-7; weak D call: TRBD2 (5 bases). V lost 0 bases, J lost 3 bases, and 12 bases lay in between. CDR3 length equals 15 residues. The V gene's germline CDR1 is ENHRY and CDR2 SYGVKD. The CDR3 DNA reads TGTGCCATCAGTGAGTCGGCGGCAGAGGGCTACGAGCAGTACTTC. Translating gives CAISESAAEGYEQYF.

The chain employs TRBV6-6 and TRBJ1-1; no reliable D call. Germline V gene lookup returns CDR1 MNHNY and CDR2 SVGAGI (reference sequence). This CDR3 comprises 13 residues. V lost 4 bases to trimming and J lost 0 bases, with 6 bases between them. The CDR3 DNA is TGTGCCAGCAGTTGGAGGCTGAACACTGAAGCTTTCTTT. Translating it yields CASSWRLNTEAFF.

The chain uses TRBV7-9 and TRBJ1-1; no firm D call. Germline loops: CDR1 SEHNR, CDR2 FQNEAQ (reference sequence). The CDR3 sequence is 16 residues long. With 2 bases removed from V and 2 bases from J, the gap between germline ends came to 15 bases. The CDR3 DNA is TGTGCCAGCAGCTTAACGGAACCCACCCCTAACACTGAAGCTTTCTTT. Translated, it gives CASSLTEPTPNTEAFF.

The count of this clone is one. Written as DNA, the CDR3 is TGTGCCAGCAGCTTGGGGGACAGGCGAAACACCATATATTTT. The encoded protein is CASSLGDRRNTIYF. This chain links TRBV5-4 with TRBJ1-3, with TRBD1 matching 8 bases. V lost 0 bases, J lost 5 bases, and 1 base stayed unmatched. The germline V gene has CDR1 SGHNT and CDR2 YYREEE (reference sequence). The CDR3 consists of 14 residues.

The genes are TRBV9 and TRBJ2-1; possibly TRBD2 for D (6 bases). V was pared by 0 bases and J by 6 bases, with 10 bases between. Germline V CDR1 and CDR2: SGDLS, YYNGEE. The CDR3 is 14 residues long. In nucleotides, the CDR3 is TGTGCCAGCAGCGTAGAAGGTAGCGGCAATGAGCAGTTCTTC. The encoded protein is CASSVEGSGNEQFF.